This TCR beta chain was captured by sequencing in a study of beta chain features in type 1 diabetes. Study conclusions and caveats: In every one of the four CD4+ subsets, TCRB CDR3s were moderately but significantly shorter in Type 1 diabetes patients.

At least ten counts were recorded for this clone. Its target is not known. This CDR3 has 14 residues. V was pared by 6 bases and J by 1 base, with 10 bases between. Isolated RNA was reverse transcribed in full, so expressed TCRB transcripts were sequenced. Produced via immunoSEQ multiplex PCR; TCRdb's table is partial and in-frame only. Of a few hundred thousand clones listed, about 13% are singletons. The sequence came from a woman aged 18-29 years with type 1 diabetes. The chain carries TRBV23-1 and TRBJ1-5, with a weak D call TRBD1 (5 bases). TRBV23-1 is an open reading frame, and its role is uncertain. The source material was naive CD4+ T cells from blood. The CDR3 reads CASRNRFSNQPQHF. The CDR3 DNA reads TGCGCCAGCAGAAACAGGTTCAGCAATCAGCCCCAGCATTTT.